This TCR beta chain was observed in a study of blood T cell repertoires in COVID-19. Study information: Samples taken during acute and convalescent COVID-19 were collected in the United States, Italy and Spain.

The CDR3 totals 11 residues. V shed 5 bases and J shed 8 bases, with 9 bases lying between them. In germline, CDR1 is DFQATT, CDR2 SNEGSKA (reference sequence). How the authors handled the data: Reference gene primer amplification in the assay estimated nucleated cell counts. Sequencing used immunoSEQ multiplex PCR; TCRdb keeps in-frame clones, though not all of them. D and trimming were read from the DNA, whereas the V and J calls and clone size are those reported in that table. Counted here are 150,000 to 200,000 clones, approximately 85% occurring once; the ten biggest clones make up 11%. The material sequenced was peripheral blood. The J gene is TRBJ1-4, the V gene TRBV20-1; D unresolved. This receptor was taken from a man aged 55 to 70 with active or convalescent COVID-19. In nucleotides, the CDR3 is TGCAGTGCTTACTCCCGGGAAAAACTGTTTTTT. Translating gives CSAYSREKLFF.